What follows describes a single T cell receptor (beta chain). No antigen is known for it. One base away there is no much larger clone; base qualities are not given. CDR3 length: 12 amino acids, cysteine to phenylalanine. Only CDR3 DNA remains: 36 bases, in frame from the first base. The germline V gene yields SQVTM for CDR1 and ANQGSEA for CDR2. Library creation used the immunoSEQ multiplex PCR assay. TCRdb obtained this table from immuneACCESS and retained in-frame rearrangements with V and J assigned. These tables miss some clones; where compared with another copy, unresolved V genes account for less than half of the shortfall, and the remainder is unexplained. The sample table contains tens of thousands of clones; only one count was recorded for under 90% of them. The top ten clones comprise 3.2% of the sample. This entry belongs to a study of preoperative IRX-2 immunotherapy in early breast cancer (dated by TCRdb to between 2017 and 2020).

This specimen's treatment or condition label, per the study, means: preoperative locoregional IRX-2 cytokine immunotherapy. The samples were obtained from a phase Ib study that tested preoperative, locoregional IRX-2 cytokine immunotherapy designed to prime immune responses. Before surgery, IRX-2 was given to the donors, who were patients with early-stage breast cancer. This clonotype originated in a human donor with breast cancer. Sampling took place from a patient treated with IRX-2 immunotherapy. This chain joins TRBV29-1 to TRBJ2-5, with the D gene uncertain. The bases are TGCAACGTCACCAAAGGCCCTGTGGCCCAGTACTTC. It translates to CNVTKGPVAQYF.